Following are 28 T cell receptor beta chains from one sample sequenced in a study of blood T cell repertoires in COVID-19. Profiled with immunoSEQ multiplex PCR; TCRdb holds only in-frame clones, not every one. The sample lists 220,000 or so clones, 88% occurring once. The material sequenced was PBMCs or T cells enriched from blood (not recorded which). Receptor source: a woman aged 45-65 years with acute COVID-19.

The rearrangement joins TRBV12-2 to TRBJ2-7; the tabulated D call, TRBD2, remains unverified against the DNA. TRBV12-2 is a documented pseudogene. This CDR3 spans 18 amino acids. The CDR3 bases are TGTGCAAGTCGCTTTCCTAGCGGGAGGGCCTTACTCTCCTACGAGCAGTACTTC. Translated: CASRFPSGRALLSYEQYF.

The rearrangement links TRBV5-1 to TRBJ2-3; possibly TRBD1 for D (6 bases). Germline V gene data show CDR1 as SGHRS and CDR2 as YFSETQ. The V and J ends lost 4 bases and 3 bases respectively, with 6 bases between them. This CDR3 spans 12 amino acids. Here the CDR3 DNA reads TGCGCCAGCAGCACAGGGACAGATACGCAGTATTTT. It translates to CASSTGTDTQYF.

V usage is TRBV28 and J usage is TRBJ2-3, with 7 bases identical to TRBD1. The CDR3 is made up of 13 amino acids. V lost 6 bases and J lost 4; bases outside the gene matches: 4. Germline CDR1 MDHEN, CDR2 SYDVKM. The chain's CDR3 is CASRTGLADTQYF. The CDR3 DNA reads as TGTGCCAGCAGGACAGGGTTGGCAGATACGCAGTATTTT.

This clone was recorded once. The rearrangement links TRBV7-8 to TRBJ1-1, with D hard to call. CDR3 length: 15 amino acids. V was pared by 1 base and J by 1 base, with 10 bases between. Germline lookup yields CDR1 SGHVS and CDR2 FQNEAQ. CDR3 in DNA: TGTGCCAGCAGCTTAGTGCCCAGAAGGAACACTGAAGCTTTCTTT. Translated, it gives CASSLVPRRNTEAFF.

J is TRBJ2-5 and V is TRBV6-7; the match to TRBD2 covers 9 bases. TRBV6-7 is annotated as an ORF whose role is uncertain. The CDR3 consists of 18 residues. Trimming removed 0 bases from V and 4 bases from J; junction bases left unmatched: 12. Here the CDR3 reads CASSYSRVAGDPGETQYF. CDR3 DNA sequence: TGTGCCAGCAGTTACTCGAGGGTAGCGGGAGACCCGGGAGAGACCCAGTACTTC.

The chain has TRBV18 and TRBJ1-5; TRBD1 is a possible D gene (6 bases). The CDR3 spans 15 residues. The germline V and J ends were trimmed by 6 bases and 2 bases, with 14 bases remaining between them. Germline V gene sequence: CDR1 KGHSH, CDR2 LQKENI. CDR3 residues: CASSNRDMGNQPQHF. The DNA of the CDR3 is TGTGCCAGCTCCAACAGGGATATGGGCAATCAGCCCCAGCATTTT.

The rearrangement joins TRBV7-8 to TRBJ1-5, with TRBD1 as a possible D gene (6 bases). The CDR3 runs 15 residues. CDR1 and CDR2 from the germline V gene are SGHVS and FQNEAQ. The germline V and J ends were trimmed by 5 bases and 1 base, with 12 bases remaining between them. This CDR3 reads CASSPGDTSNQPQHF. CDR3 sequence (DNA): TGTGCCAGCAGCCCAGGGGACACAAGCAATCAGCCCCAGCATTTT. Full variable domain (outside the CDR3, taken from reference TRBV7-8 and TRBJ1-5): GAGVSQSPRYKVAKRGQDVALRCDPISGHVSLFWYQQALGQGPEFLTYFQNEAQLDKSGLPSDRFFAERPEGSVSTLKIQRTQQEDSAVYLCASSPGDTSNQPQHFGDGTRLSIL.

V and J are TRBV5-4 and TRBJ2-1; 10 nucleotides agree with TRBD2. Germline loops: CDR1 SGHNT, CDR2 YYREEE (reference sequence). The CDR3 is 15 residues long. The J segment lost 4 bases and the V segment lost 4 bases, leaving 5 bases of the junction unmatched. The CDR3 DNA follows: TGTGCCAGCAGCGAGGGACTAGCGAGGTACAATGAGCAGTTCTTC. Translation gives CASSEGLARYNEQFF.

V usage is TRBV10-2 and J usage is TRBJ2-7; 9 bases fit TRBD2. This CDR3 region has 16 residues. Germline V gives CDR1 WSHSY, CDR2 SAAADI. Trimming took 3 bases from V and 2 from J; bases not matched to a gene: 8. The CDR3 coding sequence is TGCGCCAGCAGTGAACTAATAGCGGGGGTGACCTACGAGCAGTACTTC. Translation: CASSELIAGVTYEQYF.

This chain connects TRBV19 to TRBJ2-4; 9 nucleotides line up with TRBD1. The germline V gene has CDR1 LNHDA and CDR2 SQIVND (reference sequence). This CDR3 is built from 19 residues. J was trimmed by 0 bases and V by 3 bases; bases with no gene match: 12. As DNA, the CDR3 is TGTGCCAGTAGTATCGAGGGGCCGGGACAGGGATTAGCCAAAAACATTCAGTACTTC. This codes for CASSIEGPGQGLAKNIQYF.

This sequence joins TRBV27 and TRBJ1-1; maybe TRBD1 (5 bases). V was cut by 5 bases and J by 0 bases, with 13 bases left in between. The CDR3 runs to 15 residues. CDR1 is MNHEY and CDR2 is SMNVEV in the germline V gene (reference sequence). This CDR3 reads CASSPYRRMNTEAFF. The CDR3 DNA is TGTGCCAGCAGTCCCTACAGGCGGATGAACACTGAAGCTTTCTTT.

The chain combines TRBV6-2 or TRBV6-3 with TRBJ2-7; 11 bases fit TRBD2. The V gene end was trimmed by 4 bases and the J gene end by 6 bases; junction bases not matched to a gene: 8. The CDR3 loop spans 15 amino acids. Germline V gene sequence: CDR1 MNHEY, CDR2 SVGEGT. CDR3 protein: CASSFQPGLAAEQYF. DNA for the CDR3: TGTGCCAGCAGTTTTCAACCGGGACTAGCGGCCGAGCAGTACTTC.

This clone appeared once. V and J are TRBV25-1 and TRBJ2-1; 14 bases are a match to TRBD2. Trimming took 7 bases from V and 7 from J; bases not matched to a gene: 3. The CDR3 sequence is 14 residues long. From germline, CDR1 is MGHDK and CDR2 SYGVNS. The CDR3, as DNA: TGTGCCAGCAAGGGACTAGCGGGAGCGAATGAGCAGTTCTTC. It encodes CASKGLAGANEQFF.

The V call is TRBV4-1, the J call TRBJ2-7; 7 bases fit TRBD1. Looked up from germline, CDR1 is MGHRA and CDR2 is YSYEKL. The CDR3 spans 16 residues. The V gene end was trimmed by 0 bases and the J gene end by 5 bases; junction bases not matched to a gene: 10. For the CDR3, the DNA is TGCGCCAGCAGCCAAGACCAGAGACAGGGAAGGAACGAGCAGTACTTC. It is translated as CASSQDQRQGRNEQYF.

V usage is TRBV5-4 and J usage is TRBJ2-1; D perhaps matches TRBD1 (5 bases). The CDR3 is made up of 15 amino acids. Between the trimmed V and J ends, which lost 5 bases and 0 bases, there was a span of 12 bases. CDR1 is SGHNT and CDR2 is YYREEE in the germline V gene (reference sequence). CDR3 DNA sequence: TGTGCCAGCAGTCAGGACACGAGCTCCTACAATGAGCAGTTCTTC. Protein product: CASSQDTSSYNEQFF.

CDR3 sequence (DNA): TGTGCCAGCAACCCAGGAGGGGGCTCAGAGACCCAGTACTTC. It translates to CASNPGGGSETQYF. The chain recombines TRBV7-9 with TRBJ2-5, with D possibly TRBD1 on 7 matching bases. Germline CDR1 SEHNR, CDR2 FQNEAQ (reference sequence). V lost 7 bases and J lost 4, with 16 bases in between. The length of the CDR3 is 14 residues.

The chain joins TRBV9 to TRBJ1-6, with a possible D match to TRBD1 (5 bases). Deletions cut 4 bases from V and 7 bases from J, with 15 bases between. The CDR3 runs to 15 residues. Germline CDR1 reads SGDLS; CDR2 reads YYNGEE. The CDR3 loop is CASSLSDSPNSPLHF. Written as DNA, the CDR3 is TGTGCCAGCAGCCTTTCCGACAGCCCAAATTCACCCCTCCACTTT.

V usage is TRBV3-1 (or the pseudogene TRBV3-2) and J usage is TRBJ2-7; D might be TRBD1 (6 bases). CDR1 LGHDT and CDR2 YNNKEL come from the germline V gene (reference sequence). This CDR3 has 14 amino acids. Trimming cost V 0 bases and J 3 bases, with 9 bases left between them. CDR3 DNA sequence: TGTGCCAGCAGCCAAGAGGCAGGGGTCTACGAGCAGTACTTC. This encodes CASSQEAGVYEQYF.

This clone was seen a single time. V usage is TRBV2 and J usage is TRBJ1-3; no clear D. Trimming removed 10 bases at V and 0 bases at J, with 13 bases between. This CDR3 has 14 residues. Germline lookup yields CDR1 SNHLY and CDR2 FYNNEI. The CDR3 is CAIFTPASGNTIYF. The CDR3 coding sequence is TGTGCCATCTTTACACCCGCCTCTGGAAACACCATATATTTT.

This chain uses TRBV2 with TRBJ2-1; 7 bases are a match to TRBD2. V lost 10 bases and J lost 6; bases outside the gene matches: 12. The CDR3 has 14 amino acids. The germline CDR1 and CDR2 sequences are SNHLY and FYNNEI. CDR3 in DNA: TGTGCCACGCAGAGGTCTAGCGGCGGCAATGAGCAGTTCTTC. Translated: CATQRSSGGNEQFF. Filled out from reference TRBV2 and TRBJ2-1, the complete variable domain reads EPEVTQTPSHQVTQMGQEVILRCVPISNHLYFYWYRQILGQKVEFLVSFYNNEISEKSEIFDDQFSVERPDGSNFTLKIRSTKLEDSAMYFCATQRSSGGNEQFFGPGTRLTVL.

The chain carries TRBV4-2 and TRBJ2-7, with TRBD2 matching 10 bases. Germline trimming cut 3 bases from V and 3 bases from J; bases unmatched to any gene: 8. CDR1 and CDR2 (germline): LGHNA, YNFKEQ. This CDR3 spans 16 amino acids. This CDR3 is CASSQEMGLALYEQYF. The CDR3 region has the DNA TGTGCCAGCAGCCAGGAAATGGGACTAGCGCTCTACGAGCAGTACTTC.

Here the CDR3 DNA reads TGCGCCAGCAGCCCTGGGGCAGGGATATCGTATGAGCAGTTCTTC. It encodes CASSPGAGISYEQFF. This rearrangement joins TRBV5-1 to TRBJ2-1; TRBD1 might be the D (5 bases). This CDR3 is 15 amino acids long. Germline CDR1 and CDR2: SGHRS and YFSETQ. V lost 4 bases and J 8 bases, leaving 19 bases between the germline ends.

The count of this clone is one. V gene TRBV5-8 combines with J gene TRBJ2-5, with D hard to call. CDR1 is SGHTS, CDR2 YDEGEE, per germline. The CDR3 runs 12 residues. V lost 4 bases, J lost 2 bases, and 6 bases lay in between. As DNA, the CDR3 is TGTGCCAGCAGCCCTGTGCAAGAGACCCAGTACTTC. Translated: CASSPVQETQYF.

V and J are TRBV7-6 and TRBJ2-7; 10 bases fit TRBD2. There are 16 residues in the CDR3. From germline, CDR1 is SGHVS and CDR2 FNYEAQ. Trimming cost V 0 bases and J 8 bases; bases outside gene matches: 10. The chain's CDR3 is CASSLASGGGPTKQYF. In nucleotides, the CDR3 is TGTGCCAGCAGCTTAGCAAGCGGGGGGGGGCCTACGAAGCAGTACTTC.

This chain connects TRBV27 to TRBJ1-1; D call uncertain. Trimming pared 2 bases from V and 3 bases from J, leaving 7 bases between. From germline, CDR1 is MNHEY and CDR2 SMNVEV (reference sequence). This CDR3 region has 13 residues. DNA for the CDR3: TGTGCCAGCAGTTTAATCCCCTACACTGAAGCTTTCTTT. Encoded protein: CASSLIPYTEAFF.

DNA for the CDR3: TGTGCCAGCTCACCACGGGACATCTCGAACACTGAAGCTTTCTTT. Its translation is CASSPRDISNTEAFF. The rearrangement joins TRBV18 to TRBJ1-1; the D gene is possibly TRBD1 (6 bases). Germline loops: CDR1 KGHSH, CDR2 LQKENI. The CDR3 spans 15 residues. Trimming removed 1 base from V and 1 base from J, with 10 bases in between.

The rearrangement links TRBV27 to TRBJ1-1; D may be TRBD1 (5 bases). V gave up 4 bases and J gave up 6 bases, with 12 bases separating them. The CDR3 runs to 13 residues. Germline CDR1 and CDR2: MNHEY and SMNVEV (reference sequence). CDR3 bases: TGTGCCAGCAGTTGGGGTGCAGGGCCTGAAGCTTTCTTT. Its translation: CASSWGAGPEAFF.

The CDR3 protein is CASSTGTSGVPFRTDTQYF. The CDR3 region has the DNA TGTGCCAGTAGTACCGGGACTAGCGGGGTCCCTTTTCGCACAGATACGCAGTATTTT. The J gene is TRBJ2-3, the V gene TRBV19; 13 bases fit TRBD2. The ends lost 4 bases at V and 1 base at J; junction bases unmatched: 11. Germline CDR1 reads LNHDA; CDR2 reads SQIVND (reference sequence). The CDR3 length is 19 residues.